Listed here are 21 T cell receptor beta chains from one sample, sequenced in a study of sequential checkpoint blockade in melanoma. As to treatment: randomized to nivolumab then ipilimumab (arm A) or the reverse (arm B). TCRdb keeps only in-frame clones here, not all; method: immunoSEQ multiplex PCR. The top ten clones hold 14% to 15% of a sample with about 8,400 clones, roughly nine tenths of them seen once. Sample: CD8+ T cells sorted from blood (inferred from file names), taken from a patient given nivolumab and ipilimumab in sequence. All receptors come from a human donor with melanoma.

This chain connects TRBV27 to TRBJ1-4; D may be TRBD1 (5 bases). The V end lost 0 bases, the J end lost 8 bases, and 7 bases lay between the germline ends. CDR3 size: 13 residues. Germline loops: CDR1 MNHEY, CDR2 SMNVEV (reference sequence). DNA for the CDR3: TGTGCCAGCAGTTTATCGGGGGGGGAAAAACTGTTTTTT. Its protein is CASSLSGGEKLFF.

A single count supports this clone. The V call is TRBV27, the J call TRBJ2-7; TRBD1 matches at 12 bases. The germline V gene encodes CDR1 MNHEY and CDR2 SMNVEV (reference sequence). Unmatched junction bases numbered 9, after V lost 5 bases and J lost 7 bases. This CDR3 has 15 amino acids. CDR3 sequence: CASSPGQGATREQYV. DNA for the CDR3: TGTGCCAGCAGTCCGGGACAGGGGGCGACTAGGGAGCAGTACGTC.

V and J are TRBV14 and TRBJ2-7; D perhaps matches TRBD2 (6 bases). CDR3 length: 16 amino acids. The V and J ends lost 1 base and 4 bases respectively, with 17 bases between them. From germline, CDR1 is SGHDN and CDR2 FVKESK. The CDR3 loop reads CASSQGRGLHPYEQYV. CDR3 sequence (DNA): TGTGCCAGCAGCCAAGGGAGGGGACTGCACCCTTACGAGCAGTACGTC.

The V gene is TRBV7-9, the J gene TRBJ2-7; 7 bases match TRBD1. This CDR3 comprises 15 residues. CDR1 and CDR2 from the germline V gene are SEHNR and FQNEAQ (reference sequence). Trimming cost V 5 bases and J 4 bases; bases outside gene matches: 11. DNA of the CDR3: TGTGCCAGCAGCCCACAACAGGGGTTGCCATACGAGCAGTACTTC. The encoded protein is CASSPQQGLPYEQYF.

This sequence joins TRBV7-2 and TRBJ2-1; no clear D gene. This CDR3 spans 15 amino acids. Germline V gives CDR1 SGHTA, CDR2 FQGNSA. V was cut by 1 base and J by 5 bases, with 12 bases left in between. The DNA for the CDR3 is TGTGCCAGCAGCTTAGGTTTCGGAGAAAACAATGAGCAGTTCTTC. This sequence encodes CASSLGFGENNEQFF.

CDR3 amino acids: CASSLSGTIYEQYV. CDR3 in DNA: TGTGCCAGCAGCCTATCGGGAACCATCTACGAGCAGTACGTC. The genes are TRBV21-1 and TRBJ2-7; TRBD2, as called in the table, went unchecked against the DNA. TRBV21-1 is a pseudogene. The CDR3 length is 14 residues.

This clone was detected only a few times. The chain links TRBV7-9 to TRBJ1-5, with D uncertain. Germline V lookup: CDR1 SEHNR, CDR2 FQNEAQ (reference sequence). The V and J ends lost 4 bases and 3 bases respectively, with 10 bases between them. This CDR3 contains 14 residues. The CDR3 sequence: CASSSGIFNQPQHF. The CDR3 DNA reads TGTGCCAGCAGCTCCGGGATATTCAATCAGCCCCAGCATTTT.

The chain employs TRBV4-1 and TRBJ1-2, with 9 bases that match TRBD1. The CDR3 totals 14 residues. The V and J ends lost 4 bases and 8 bases, in that order; junction bases with no gene match: 8. Germline-derived CDR1 and CDR2 are MGHRA and YSYEKL. CDR3 sequence reads: CASSLQTGGQGYTF. Written as DNA, the CDR3 is TGCGCCAGCAGCCTCCAGACAGGGGGTCAGGGCTACACCTTC.

This sequence joins TRBV7-9 and TRBJ2-7, with 7 bases identical to TRBD2. The CDR3 contains 15 residues. The J segment lost 5 bases and the V segment lost 5 bases, leaving 12 bases of the junction unmatched. CDR1 SEHNR and CDR2 FQNEAQ come from the germline V gene (reference sequence). CDR3 residues: CASSGRTRVTDEQYF. As DNA, the CDR3 is TGTGCCAGCAGCGGACGGACTAGAGTCACGGACGAGCAGTACTTC.

To note about this clone: The sample holds other DNA sequences that translate to the same CDR3. The chain uses TRBV13 and TRBJ2-7; 8 bases line up with TRBD2. V lost 5 bases to trimming and J lost 6 bases; unmatched junction nucleotides: 9. CDR1 and CDR2 (germline): PRHDT, FYEKMQ (reference sequence). The length of the CDR3 is 14 residues. The CDR3 DNA follows: TGTGCCAGCAGCCCTTTAGGACTAGCAGGCGAGCAGTACTTC. Translated: CASSPLGLAGEQYF.

As DNA, the CDR3 is TGTGCCAGCAGCTGGGGGGAGAACACTGAAGCTTTCTTT. It translates to CASSWGENTEAFF. This chain links TRBV5-6 with TRBJ1-1; D perhaps matches TRBD1 (5 bases). The germline CDR1 and CDR2 sequences are SGHDT and YYEEEE. The CDR3 has 13 amino acids. V shed 3 bases and J shed 1 base, with 7 bases lying between them.

This sequence joins TRBV27 and TRBJ1-1, with a weak D call TRBD1 (5 bases). V dropped 3 bases and J dropped 3 bases, with 11 bases sitting between them. Per the germline V gene, CDR1 is MNHEY and CDR2 is SMNVEV (reference sequence). The CDR3 runs to 14 residues. The CDR3 sequence: CASSFDQGYTEAFF. Written as DNA, the CDR3 is TGTGCCAGCAGTTTCGACCAGGGATACACTGAAGCTTTCTTT.

The genes are TRBV6-4 and TRBJ2-2; 8 nucleotides align to TRBD2. With V trimmed by 0 bases and J by 5 bases, 5 bases remained unmatched. The CDR3 has 16 residues. CDR1 MRHNA and CDR2 SNTAGT come from the germline V gene. The CDR3 here is CASSDSTSGETGELFF. CDR3 DNA: TGTGCCAGCAGTGACTCTACTAGCGGAGAGACCGGGGAGCTGTTTTTT.

This clone was counted once. CDR3 coding DNA: TGTGCCAGTAGTCCCTTTAGCAATCAGCCCCAGCATTTT. Translating gives CASSPFSNQPQHF. V usage is TRBV19 and J usage is TRBJ1-5; D unclear. Between the trimmed V and J ends, which lost 5 bases and 0 bases, there was a span of 5 bases. This CDR3 is 13 amino acids long. Germline assignment: CDR1 LNHDA and CDR2 SQIVND (reference sequence).

This chain links TRBV7-3 with TRBJ2-7, with 12 bases aligning to TRBD2. J was trimmed by 0 bases and V by 5 bases; bases with no gene match: 5. The CDR3 length is 16 residues. Germline CDR1 and CDR2: SGHTA and FQGTGA. The chain's CDR3 is CASSTRTSGNSYEQYV. The CDR3 region has the DNA TGTGCCAGCAGCACACGGACTAGCGGGAACTCCTACGAGCAGTACGTC.

The chain has TRBV5-5 and TRBJ1-4; possible D gene TRBD1, 5 bases. This CDR3 region has 14 residues. Trimming took 0 bases from V and 6 from J, leaving 9 bases between them. Germline-derived CDR1 and CDR2 are SGHKS and YYEKEE (reference sequence). CDR3 DNA sequence: TGTGCCAGCAGCTTGGGGGGCTTGGATGAAAAACTGTTTTTT. This encodes CASSLGGLDEKLFF. The whole variable domain, filled in from reference TRBV5-5 and TRBJ1-4, reads DAGVTQSPTHLIKTRGQQVTLRCSPISGHKSVSWYQQVLGQGPQFIFQYYEKEERGRGNFPDRFSARQFPNYSSELNVNALLLGDSALYLCASSLGGLDEKLFFGSGTQLSVL.

This chain uses TRBV28 with TRBJ1-3; unclear D gene. V lost 2 bases, J lost 14 bases, and 10 bases lay in between. In germline, CDR1 is MDHEN, CDR2 SYDVKM. The CDR3 is made up of 11 amino acids. This chain's CDR3 is CASSLGPALYF. DNA for the CDR3: TGTGCCAGCAGTTTAGGGCCCGCCCTATATTTT.

This clone was seen just once. J is TRBJ2-7 and V is TRBV25-1, with 7 bases that match TRBD1. With V trimmed by 4 bases and J by 1 base, 1 base remained unmatched. The CDR3 sequence is 13 residues long. The germline V gene encodes CDR1 MGHDK and CDR2 SYGVNS. CDR3 sequence (DNA): TGTGCCAGCAGTGGGGACAGTTCCTACGAGCAGTACGTC. It specifies CASSGDSSYEQYV.

V gene TRBV7-7 combines with J gene TRBJ2-7; 7 bases line up with TRBD2. There are 14 residues in the CDR3. The V gene end was trimmed by 5 bases and the J gene end by 5 bases; junction bases not matched to a gene: 9. CDR1 and CDR2 (germline): SSHAT, FNYEAQ (reference sequence). The CDR3 DNA reads as TGTGCCAGCAGCCCCGGGGGAGGGATCAACGAGCAGTACTTC. Translation: CASSPGGGINEQYF.

This chain joins TRBV7-9 and TRBJ1-2; D may be TRBD1 (6 bases). Germline V gene lookup returns CDR1 SEHNR and CDR2 FQNEAQ (reference sequence). V dropped 5 bases and J dropped 7 bases, with 11 bases sitting between them. The CDR3 extends over 12 amino acids. This CDR3 reads CASSQGGFGYTF. CDR3 DNA: TGTGCCAGCAGCCAAGGGGGTTTTGGCTACACCTTC.

In its sample, this clone was seen once. V is TRBV11-2 and J is TRBJ1-5; TRBD1 aligns across 8 bases. The CDR3 has 14 residues. The junction had 6 bases not matched to a gene; V was cut back by 1 base and J by 10 bases. Per germline, CDR1 SGHAT and CDR2 FQNNGV. CDR3 DNA sequence: TGTGCCAGCAGCTTAGCCCAGGGGGCGCATCCCCAGCATTTT. Translation gives CASSLAQGAHPQHF.